This TCR beta chain is from a study of T cells in Graves' hyperthyroidism and ophthalmopathy. The study, taken as a whole, reports: Clonotypes that were expanded in thyroid above 0.001 mostly appeared in blood too. In the analysis, a 13 V-J model separated ophthalmopathy from stable hyperthyroidism. A median roughly 6.6 months before onset, the model predicted ophthalmopathy.

From RNA transcripts, TCR beta CDR3 regions were amplified. HTBI primers were employed in a first-round RT-PCR of the TCR CDR3. TCRdb re-derived calls from the multiplex PCR reads in MiXCR, one entry per CDR3 protein. This sample has hundreds of thousands of distinct CDR3 sequences, with 14% found just once. V trimming: 6 bases; J trimming: 5 bases; junction bases outside the gene matches: 6. CDR3 length equals 15 residues. In this sample, this clonotype turned up many times. Antigen specificity is unknown. Criteria for exclusion of patients were uncontrolled infection, other autoimmune disease, pregnancy or lactation.

This TCR was recovered from a woman aged 30 to 39 with Graves' hyperthyroidism that later progressed to Graves' ophthalmopathy. Material for sequencing was blood. This chain joins TRBV12-3 or TRBV12-4 and TRBJ2-1; TRBD2 aligns across 11 bases. The CDR3 here is CASSPGLAENNEQFF. In nucleotides, the CDR3 is TGTGCCAGCAGCCCGGGACTAGCGGAGAACAATGAGCAGTTCTTC.